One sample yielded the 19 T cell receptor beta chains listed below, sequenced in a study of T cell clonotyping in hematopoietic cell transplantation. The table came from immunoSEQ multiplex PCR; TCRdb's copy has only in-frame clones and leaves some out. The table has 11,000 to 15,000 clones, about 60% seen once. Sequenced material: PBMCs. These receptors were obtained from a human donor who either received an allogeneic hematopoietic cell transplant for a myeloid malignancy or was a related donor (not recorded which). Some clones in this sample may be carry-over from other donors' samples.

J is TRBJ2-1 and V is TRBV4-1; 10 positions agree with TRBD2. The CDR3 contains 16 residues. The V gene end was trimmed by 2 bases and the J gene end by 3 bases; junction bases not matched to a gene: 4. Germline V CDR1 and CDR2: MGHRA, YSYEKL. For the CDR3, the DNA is TGCGCCAGCAGCCAACTAGCGGGGGCTGACTACAATGAGCAGTTCTTC. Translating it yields CASSQLAGADYNEQFF.

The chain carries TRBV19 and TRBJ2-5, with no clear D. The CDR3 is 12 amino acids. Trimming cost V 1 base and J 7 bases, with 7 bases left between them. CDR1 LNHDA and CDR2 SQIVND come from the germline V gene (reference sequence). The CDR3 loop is CASSIVSGTQYF. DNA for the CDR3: TGTGCCAGTAGTATAGTTTCCGGGACCCAGTACTTC.

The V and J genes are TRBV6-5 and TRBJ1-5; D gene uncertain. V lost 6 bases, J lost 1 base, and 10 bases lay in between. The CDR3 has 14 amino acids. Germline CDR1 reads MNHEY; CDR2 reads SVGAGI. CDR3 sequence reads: CASRTDMSNQPQHF. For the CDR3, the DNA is TGTGCCAGCAGAACCGATATGAGCAATCAGCCCCAGCATTTT.

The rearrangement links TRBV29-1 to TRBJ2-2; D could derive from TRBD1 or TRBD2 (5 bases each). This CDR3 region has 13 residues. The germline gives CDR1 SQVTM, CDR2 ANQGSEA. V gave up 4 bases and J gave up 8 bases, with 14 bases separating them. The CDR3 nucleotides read TGCAGCGTTGGAGGGGCGGAGGTAGGGGAGCTGTTTTTT. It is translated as CSVGGAEVGELFF.

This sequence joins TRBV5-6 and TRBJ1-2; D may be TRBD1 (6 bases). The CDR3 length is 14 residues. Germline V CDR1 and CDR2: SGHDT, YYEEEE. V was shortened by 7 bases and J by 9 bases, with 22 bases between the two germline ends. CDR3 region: CASLKGTPSISYTF. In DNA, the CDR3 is TGTGCCAGCCTAAAGGGGACACCGAGCATTAGCTACACCTTC.

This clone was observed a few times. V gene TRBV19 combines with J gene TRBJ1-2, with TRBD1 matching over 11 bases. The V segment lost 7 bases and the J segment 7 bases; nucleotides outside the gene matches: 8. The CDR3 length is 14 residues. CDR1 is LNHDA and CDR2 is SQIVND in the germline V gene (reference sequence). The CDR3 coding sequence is TGTGCCAGTACTAACCTTGGACAGGGGGCTGGCTACACCTTC. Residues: CASTNLGQGAGYTF. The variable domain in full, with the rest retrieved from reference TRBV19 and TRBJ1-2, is DGGITQSPKYLFRKEGQNVTLSCEQNLNHDAMYWYRQDPGQGLRLIYYSQIVNDFQKGDIAEGYSVSREKKESFPLTVTSAQKNPTAFYLCASTNLGQGAGYTFGSGTRLTVV.

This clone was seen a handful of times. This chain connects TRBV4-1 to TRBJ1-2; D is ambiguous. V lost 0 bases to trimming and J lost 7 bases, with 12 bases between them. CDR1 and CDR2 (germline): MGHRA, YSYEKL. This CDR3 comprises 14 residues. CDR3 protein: CASSQDKGMLGYTF. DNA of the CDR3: TGCGCCAGCAGCCAAGATAAAGGGATGCTTGGCTACACCTTC.

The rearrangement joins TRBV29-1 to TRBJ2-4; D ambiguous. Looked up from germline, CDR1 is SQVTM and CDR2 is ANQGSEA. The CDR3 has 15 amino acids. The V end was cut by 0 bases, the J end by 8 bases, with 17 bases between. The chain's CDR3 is CSVEDVGSGTDIQYF. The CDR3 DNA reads TGCAGCGTTGAAGATGTGGGTTCGGGCACGGACATTCAGTACTTC.

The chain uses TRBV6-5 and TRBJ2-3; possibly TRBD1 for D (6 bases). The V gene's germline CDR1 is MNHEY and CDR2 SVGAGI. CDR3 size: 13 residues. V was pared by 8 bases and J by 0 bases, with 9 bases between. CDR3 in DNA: TGTGCCAGCGGGGACATTAGCACAGATACGCAGTATTTT. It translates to CASGDISTDTQYF.

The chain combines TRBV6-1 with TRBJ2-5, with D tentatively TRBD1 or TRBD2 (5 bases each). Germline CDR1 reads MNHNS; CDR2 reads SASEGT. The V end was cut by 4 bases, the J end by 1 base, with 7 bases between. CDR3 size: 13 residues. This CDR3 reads CASSGGAQETQYF. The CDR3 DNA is TGTGCCAGCAGTGGAGGGGCCCAAGAGACCCAGTACTTC.

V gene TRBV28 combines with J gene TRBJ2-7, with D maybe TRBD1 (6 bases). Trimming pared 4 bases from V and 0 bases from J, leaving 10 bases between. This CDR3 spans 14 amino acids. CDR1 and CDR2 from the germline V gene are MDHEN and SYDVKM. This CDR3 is CASSSKTGSYEQYF. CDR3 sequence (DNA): TGTGCCAGCAGTTCCAAGACAGGCTCCTACGAGCAGTACTTC.

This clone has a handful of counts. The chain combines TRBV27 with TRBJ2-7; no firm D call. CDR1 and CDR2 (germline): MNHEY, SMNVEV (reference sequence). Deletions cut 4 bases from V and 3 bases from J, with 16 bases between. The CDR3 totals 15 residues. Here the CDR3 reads CASSSPGPSLYEQYF. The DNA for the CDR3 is TGTGCCAGCAGTTCCCCGGGTCCGAGCCTCTACGAGCAGTACTTC.

The CDR3: CASSLSTEQETQYF. The CDR3 DNA reads TGTGCCAGCAGCTTATCTACAGAACAAGAGACCCAGTACTTC. The genes are TRBV7-9 and TRBJ2-5; unclear D gene. Per germline, CDR1 SEHNR and CDR2 FQNEAQ (reference sequence). Trimming took off 2 bases at V and 2 bases at J, with 9 bases between the two ends. This CDR3 spans 14 amino acids. The variable domain in full, with the rest retrieved from reference TRBV7-9 and TRBJ2-5, is DTGVSQNPRHKITKRGQNVTFRCDPISEHNRLYWYRQTLGQGPEFLTYFQNEAQLEKSRLLSDRFSAERPKGSFSTLEIQRTEQGDSAMYLCASSLSTEQETQYFGPGTRLLVL.

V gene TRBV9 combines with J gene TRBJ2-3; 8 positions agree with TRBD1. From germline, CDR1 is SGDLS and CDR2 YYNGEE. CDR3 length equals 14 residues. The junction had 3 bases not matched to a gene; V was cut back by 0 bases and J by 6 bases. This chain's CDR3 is CASSVEQGGDTQYF. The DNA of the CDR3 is TGTGCCAGCAGCGTAGAACAGGGGGGTGATACGCAGTATTTT. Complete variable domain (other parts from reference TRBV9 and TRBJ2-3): DSGVTQTPKHLITATGQRVTLRCSPRSGDLSVYWYQQSLDQGLQFLIQYYNGEERAKGNILERFSAQQFPDLHSELNLSSLELGDSALYFCASSVEQGGDTQYFGPGTRLTVL.

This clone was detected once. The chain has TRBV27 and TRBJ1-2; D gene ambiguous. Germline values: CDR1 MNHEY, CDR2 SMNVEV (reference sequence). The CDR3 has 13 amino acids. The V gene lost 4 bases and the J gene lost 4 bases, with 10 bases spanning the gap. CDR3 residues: CASSSHSFYGYTF. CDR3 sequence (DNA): TGTGCCAGCAGTTCTCACAGCTTCTATGGCTACACCTTC.

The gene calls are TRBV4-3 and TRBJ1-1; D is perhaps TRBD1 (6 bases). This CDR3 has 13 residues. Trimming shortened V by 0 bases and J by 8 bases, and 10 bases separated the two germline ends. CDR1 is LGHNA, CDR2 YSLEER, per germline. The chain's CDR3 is CASSQDRGAEAFF. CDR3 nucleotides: TGCGCCAGCAGCCAAGATCGGGGGGCCGAAGCTTTCTTT.

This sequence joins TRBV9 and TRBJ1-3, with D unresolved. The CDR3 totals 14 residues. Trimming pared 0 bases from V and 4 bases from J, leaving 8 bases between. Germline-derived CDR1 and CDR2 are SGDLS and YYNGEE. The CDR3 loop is CASSVGGFGNTIYF. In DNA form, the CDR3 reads TGTGCCAGCAGCGTAGGGGGTTTCGGAAACACCATATATTTT. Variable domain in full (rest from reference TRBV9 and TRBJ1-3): DSGVTQTPKHLITATGQRVTLRCSPRSGDLSVYWYQQSLDQGLQFLIQYYNGEERAKGNILERFSAQQFPDLHSELNLSSLELGDSALYFCASSVGGFGNTIYFGEGSWLTVV.

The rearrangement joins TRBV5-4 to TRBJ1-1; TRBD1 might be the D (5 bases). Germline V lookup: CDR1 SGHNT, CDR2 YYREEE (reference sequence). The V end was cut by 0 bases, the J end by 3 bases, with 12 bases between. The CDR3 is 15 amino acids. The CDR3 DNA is TGTGCCAGCAGCTTGGATCCTTCGGGGGACACTGAAGCTTTCTTT. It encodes CASSLDPSGDTEAFF.

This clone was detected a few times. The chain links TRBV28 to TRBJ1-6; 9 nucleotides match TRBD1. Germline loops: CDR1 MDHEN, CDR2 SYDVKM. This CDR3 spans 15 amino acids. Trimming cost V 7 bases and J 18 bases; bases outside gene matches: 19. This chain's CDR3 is CASNPRGQGAPGYHF. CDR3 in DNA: TGTGCCAGCAATCCTCGGGGACAGGGCGCCCCCGGTTACCACTTT. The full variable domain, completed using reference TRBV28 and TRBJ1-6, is DVKVTQSSRYLVKRTGEKVFLECVQDMDHENMFWYRQDPGLGLRLIYFSYDVKMKEKGDIPEGYSVSREKKERFSLILESASTNQTSMYLCASNPRGQGAPGYHFGNGTRLTVT.